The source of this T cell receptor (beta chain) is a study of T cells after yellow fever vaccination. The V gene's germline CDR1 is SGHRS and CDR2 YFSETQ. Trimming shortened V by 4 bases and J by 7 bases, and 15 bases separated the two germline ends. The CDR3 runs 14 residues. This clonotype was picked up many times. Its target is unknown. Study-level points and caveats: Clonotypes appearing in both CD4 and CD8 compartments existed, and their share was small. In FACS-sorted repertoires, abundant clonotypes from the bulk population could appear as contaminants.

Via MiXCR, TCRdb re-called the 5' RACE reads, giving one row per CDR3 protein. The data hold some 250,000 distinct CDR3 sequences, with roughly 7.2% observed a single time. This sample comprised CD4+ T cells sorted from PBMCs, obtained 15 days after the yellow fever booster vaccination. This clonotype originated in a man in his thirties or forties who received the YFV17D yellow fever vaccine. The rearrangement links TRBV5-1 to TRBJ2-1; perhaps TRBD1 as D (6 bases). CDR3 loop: CASSRGRKENEQFF. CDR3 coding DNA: TGCGCCAGCAGCAGGGGGAGAAAGGAGAATGAGCAGTTCTTC.